This is a list of T cell receptor beta chains from one sample in a study of blood T cell repertoires in COVID-19. Sequencing was performed with immunoSEQ multiplex PCR; in TCRdb, only in-frame clones are kept and a portion is missing. The sample lists 95,000 to 100,000 clones, approximately 79% occurring once. Sequencing was performed on peripheral blood. The origin of the receptors is a woman over 75 with active or convalescent COVID-19. Each CDR3 is given with its conserved first and last residue. D genes are given only for firm matches. Size values are once, few and many counts, or a class for expanded clones, and some rows have none.

V gene	J gene	clone size	CDR3 length	D gene	CDR3 DNA	CDR3 protein
TRBV28	TRBJ2-3	-	13	TRBD1	TGTGCCTCCCGAGACAGGGACACAGATACGCAGTATTTT	CASRDRDTDTQYF
TRBV18	TRBJ1-6	-	17	-	TGTGCCAGCTCACCAGCCCACGGACAGATTCTTAATTCACCCCTCCACTTT	CASSPAHGQILNSPLHF
TRBV6-5	TRBJ1-2	-	12	-	TGTGCCAGCAGTTACTCTCAGGGTGGCTACACCTTC	CASSYSQGGYTF
TRBV5-4	TRBJ2-1	-	11	-	TGTGCCAGCAGCTTTCAGAATGAGCAGTTCTTC	CASSFQNEQFF
TRBV7-9	TRBJ2-3	once	13	-	TGTGCCAGCAGCTTAGAATCGACAACTACGCAGTATTTT	CASSLESTTTQYF
TRBV5-1	TRBJ2-3	-	15	TRBD2	TGCGCCAGCTTTCCAGGGACTAGCGGGAGGATTACGCAGTATTTT	CASFPGTSGRITQYF
TRBV2	TRBJ1-6	-	11	-	TGTGCCAGCACCACAAGTTCACCCCTCCACTTT	CASTTSSPLHF
TRBV7-3	TRBJ2-2	-	19	TRBD2	TGTGCCAGCAGCTCCTTCACAGGGACTAGCGGGAGCCAGAACGGGGAGCTGTTTTTT	CASSSFTGTSGSQNGELFF
TRBV5-1	TRBJ2-2	-	15	TRBD1	TGTGCCAGCAGTTCCCAGGGGGCCTATACCGGGGAGCTGTTTTTT	CASSSQGAYTGELFF
TRBV5-6	TRBJ1-3	-	18	TRBD1	TGTGCCAGCAGCTCTCGGGACAGGGGCTCGAACTCTGGAAACACCATATATTTT	CASSSRDRGSNSGNTIYF
TRBV5-1	TRBJ1-1	-	16	-	TGTGCCAGCAGCTTGTCCGGGTTCCCTGGAGACACTGAAGCTTTCTTT	CASSLSGFPGDTEAFF
TRBV5-4	TRBJ2-5	-	14	-	TGTGCCAGCAGCTGGGACGGGAGCAGGCAGACCCAGTACTTC	CASSWDGSRQTQYF
TRBV4-1	TRBJ2-7	few	16	-	TGCGCCAGCAGCCAAGGTGGGGGGTACGAAGGATACGAGCAGTACTTC	CASSQGGGYEGYEQYF
TRBV5-1	TRBJ2-7	few	14	TRBD1	TGCGCCAGCAGCTTGATGACAGGGGCGGGAGAGCAGTACTTC	CASSLMTGAGEQYF
TRBV7-6	TRBJ2-5	-	15	TRBD2	TGTGCCAGCAGCATACTGGGACTGGGGGGGGAGACCCAGTACTTC	CASSILGLGGETQYF
TRBV18	TRBJ1-5	-	13	TRBD1	TGTGCCAGCTCACCCCAGGGGGCGCAGCCCCAGCATTTT	CASSPQGAQPQHF
TRBV6-4	TRBJ2-3	-	14	-	TGTGCCAGCAAGAGCGCGGGGAGCACAGATACGCAGTATTTT	CASKSAGSTDTQYF
TRBV7-9	TRBJ2-5	-	18	TRBD1	TGTGCCAGCAGCACAAATCCCTTGACAGGGGGGTACCAAGAGACCCAGTACTTC	CASSTNPLTGGYQETQYF
TRBV9	TRBJ1-2	few	15	-	TGTGCCAGCGAGAGTTTGGGGCGGGGCGTGTATGGCTACACCTTC	CASESLGRGVYGYTF
TRBV28	TRBJ2-7	-	14	TRBD1	TGTGCCAGCAGTGAGCCTCGGGACAGGGACGAGCAGTACTTC	CASSEPRDRDEQYF
TRBV5-1	TRBJ1-6	-	14	TRBD1	TGTGCCAGCAGCTTAGGGACAGCTAATTCACCCCTCCACTTT	CASSLGTANSPLHF
TRBV6-5	TRBJ1-5	-	13	-	TGTGCCAGCAGTTACTTTCCAGATCAGCCCCAGCATTTT	CASSYFPDQPQHF
TRBV9	TRBJ1-3	-	15	-	TGTGCCAGCAGCGTAGCTAATACTTATGGAAACACCATATATTTT	CASSVANTYGNTIYF
TRBV7-9	TRBJ2-5	-	15	-	TGTGCCAGCAGCACCGACATTGCGTACCAAGAGACCCAGTACTTC	CASSTDIAYQETQYF
TRBV20-1	TRBJ1-1	-	12	-	TGCAGTGTTAGTTCGTTGAACACTGAAGCTTTCTTT	CSVSSLNTEAFF
TRBV6-1	TRBJ1-4	few	18	-	TGTGCCAGCAGTGAAATCTCTTTGAGGACAAGGGTTAATGAAAAACTGTTTTTT	CASSEISLRTRVNEKLFF
TRBV30	TRBJ1-4	once	17	-	TGTGCCTGGAGTCAAATCCTGATCGGGGGACGGGAGGAAAAACTGTTTTTT	CAWSQILIGGREEKLFF
TRBV5-1	TRBJ2-3	-	15	-	TGTGCCAGCAGCGCCTCAGGGTCCCGAGCAGATACGCAGTATTTT	CASSASGSRADTQYF
TRBV6-5	TRBJ1-6	-	15	-	TGTGCCAGCAGTTACTTTCCGGGGGTGAATTCACCCCTCCACTTT	CASSYFPGVNSPLHF
TRBV4-3	TRBJ1-3	-	16	-	TGCGCCAGCAGTCAAGATTCGGGGGAAGGAGGAAACACCATATATTTT	CASSQDSGEGGNTIYF